This TCR beta chain originates from a study of T cell repertoires in cytomegalovirus infection. Study details: TCR beta signatures that were public indicated CMV infection and matching HLA type. Findings and limits, study-wide: Pooled public TCR beta family frequency picked out CMV carriers with the relevant HLA.

This clonotype was seen at least ten times. What it binds is unknown. The V and J ends lost 6 bases and 2 bases, in that order; junction bases with no gene match: 8. The CDR3 is made up of 15 amino acids. Germline V gene data show CDR1 as SGHTA and CDR2 as FQGNSA. Each CDR3 protein is one row after TCRdb ran MiXCR on the reads. The sample lists around 74,000 distinct CDR3 sequences; 3.7% were seen once. Sequenced material: PBMCs. The rearrangement joins TRBV7-2 to TRBJ2-5; 8 bases line up with TRBD1. This receptor was obtained from a human donor in good health (CMV status not recorded). Some clones in this sample may be carry-over from other donors' samples. Here the CDR3 reads CASRYGTGEQETQYF. CDR3 nucleotide sequence: TGTGCCAGCAGATATGGGACAGGAGAGCAAGAGACCCAGTACTTC.